The 30 T cell receptor beta chains given below trace back to one sample, sequenced in a study of blood T cell repertoires in COVID-19. Generated by immunoSEQ multiplex PCR, the TCRdb table keeps only in-frame clones and is missing some. The sample has tens of thousands of clones, 85% to 90% seen once. Sequenced input: peripheral blood. These receptor sequences come from a woman aged 45-65 years with active or convalescent COVID-19.

The rearrangement joins TRBV5-5 to TRBJ2-5; 8 nucleotides align to TRBD2. V dropped 3 bases and J dropped 4; count of bases not matched to a gene: 8. This CDR3 has 15 amino acids. Germline CDR1 and CDR2: SGHKS and YYEKEE (reference sequence). In nucleotides, the CDR3 is TGTGCCAGCAGCTGGCAGCGGGAGTTTGGAGAGACCCAGTACTTC. It is translated as CASSWQREFGETQYF.

The chain combines TRBV5-1 with TRBJ2-7; 8 nucleotides agree with TRBD2. The CDR3 runs 16 residues. CDR1 SGHRS and CDR2 YFSETQ come from the germline V gene. Trimming took 4 bases from V and 0 from J; bases not matched to a gene: 9. The CDR3 coding sequence is TGCGCCAGCAGCCCACCGCGGGGGGCGAGCTCCTACGAGCAGTACTTC. Translating gives CASSPPRGASSYEQYF.

This sequence joins TRBV29-1 and TRBJ2-7; tentative D call: TRBD2 (6 bases). The germline CDR1 and CDR2 sequences are SQVTM and ANQGSEA. Deletions cut 2 bases from V and 6 bases from J, with 20 bases between. This CDR3 spans 15 amino acids. CDR3: CSVERRGAARSEQYF. CDR3 DNA sequence: TGCAGCGTTGAACGTCGCGGGGCAGCCAGGAGCGAGCAGTACTTC.

The chain links TRBV10-1 to TRBJ2-3; a weak D match, TRBD2 (5 bases). The length of the CDR3 is 15 residues. The germline CDR1 and CDR2 sequences are WNHNN and SYGVQD (reference sequence). Trimming took off 3 bases at V and 3 bases at J, with 13 bases between the two ends. The CDR3 here is CASSEFVSATDTQYF. Here the CDR3 DNA reads TGCGCCAGCAGTGAATTTGTTAGCGCGACAGATACGCAGTATTTT.

This clone has only one observation. J is TRBJ2-2 and V is TRBV19; D is ambiguous. V lost 6 bases to trimming and J lost 8 bases, with 7 bases between them. Germline V gives CDR1 LNHDA, CDR2 SQIVND (reference sequence). The CDR3 spans 11 residues. In DNA, the CDR3 is TGTGCCAGTAGAGGAGTTGGGGAGCTGTTTTTT. Translating it yields CASRGVGELFF.

The J gene is TRBJ2-5, the V gene TRBV7-3; D gene ambiguous. Per the germline V gene, CDR1 is SGHTA and CDR2 is FQGTGA. This CDR3 spans 16 amino acids. The ends were cut back, 2 bases at V and 7 bases at J, with 20 bases in the middle. The CDR3 loop is CASSLGPPGRSGTQYF. The CDR3 DNA sequence: TGTGCCAGCAGCTTAGGCCCGCCAGGCCGAAGTGGGACCCAGTACTTC.

The gene calls are TRBV9 and TRBJ2-2; a possible D gene is TRBD1 (6 bases). Trimming pared 0 bases from V and 7 bases from J, leaving 10 bases between. This CDR3 contains 14 residues. Germline-derived CDR1 and CDR2 are SGDLS and YYNGEE. The DNA for the CDR3 is TGTGCCAGCAGCGTAGGACAGGCCATCGGGGAGCTGTTTTTT. Protein product: CASSVGQAIGELFF.

The J gene is TRBJ2-1, the V gene TRBV10-3; 7 nucleotides agree with TRBD2. Germline-derived CDR1 and CDR2 are ENHRY and SYGVKD. The CDR3 runs 16 residues. V shed 7 bases, J shed 6 bases, and the junction held 15 bases outside the gene matches. CDR3 sequence reads: CAITAGTTGMTNEQFF. For the CDR3, the DNA is TGTGCCATCACCGCAGGGACTACTGGTATGACCAATGAGCAGTTCTTC.

This chain joins TRBV6-1 and TRBJ1-5; D call uncertain. The CDR3 is 15 residues long. Germline V gene sequence: CDR1 MNHNS, CDR2 SASEGT. Trimming took off 3 bases at V and 2 bases at J, with 11 bases between the two ends. DNA for the CDR3: TGTGCCAGCAGTGATGTTCCAGATGGCAATCAGCCCCAGCATTTT. Its protein is CASSDVPDGNQPQHF.

This clone has more than one count but fewer than ten. The V call is TRBV11-3, the J call TRBJ2-1; TRBD1 matches at 7 bases. The CDR3 is made up of 11 amino acids. Germline V lookup: CDR1 SGHNT, CDR2 YENEEA. Germline trimming cut 5 bases from V and 13 bases from J; bases unmatched to any gene: 5. The CDR3 DNA sequence: TGTGCCAGCAGCAAACAGGGGAAACAGTTCTTC. Translation: CASSKQGKQFF.

V is TRBV11-2 and J is TRBJ2-7; no reliable D call. Trimming shortened V by 2 bases and J by 2 bases, and 7 bases separated the two germline ends. CDR1 SGHAT and CDR2 FQNNGV come from the germline V gene. The CDR3 loop spans 13 amino acids. The CDR3 DNA reads as TGTGCCAGCAGCTTACAGGATACCTACGAGCAGTACTTC. Translation: CASSLQDTYEQYF.

The genes are TRBV3-1 (or the pseudogene TRBV3-2) and TRBJ1-2, with 7 bases identical to TRBD1. J gave up 0 bases and V 4 bases, and 5 bases lay outside the gene matches. This CDR3 is 15 amino acids long. CDR1 LGHDT and CDR2 YNNKEL come from the germline V gene (reference sequence). CDR3 bases: TGTGCCAGCAGCCGACGGGACAGTACTAACTATGGCTACACCTTC. The encoded protein is CASSRRDSTNYGYTF.

This clone was counted a single time. The genes are TRBV13 and TRBJ2-7, with D perhaps matching TRBD1 (6 bases). Trimming took 5 bases from V and 2 from J, leaving 13 bases between them. Germline assignment: CDR1 PRHDT and CDR2 FYEKMQ (reference sequence). The CDR3 runs to 14 residues. DNA of the CDR3: TGTGCCAGCAGCATGGGGGCGGCAACCTACGAGCAGTACTTC. Its translation is CASSMGAATYEQYF.

CDR3 region: CAIRRGGTEGEQFF. The CDR3 DNA follows: TGTGCCATCAGGAGGGGCGGGACGGAAGGGGAGCAGTTCTTC. V gene TRBV10-3 combines with J gene TRBJ2-1, with D perhaps TRBD2 (6 bases). The CDR3 consists of 14 residues. Per germline, CDR1 ENHRY and CDR2 SYGVKD. Trimming removed 6 bases at V and 10 bases at J, with 19 bases between.

The V and J genes are TRBV30 and TRBJ1-4, with D perhaps matching TRBD1 (5 bases). The ends were cut back, 4 bases at V and 0 bases at J, with 18 bases in the middle. The CDR3 sequence is 17 residues long. CDR1 is GTSNPN and CDR2 is SVGIG in the germline V gene (reference sequence). The chain's CDR3 is CAWTPFWGGATNEKLFF. The CDR3 region has the DNA TGTGCCTGGACGCCTTTTTGGGGCGGCGCAACTAATGAAAAACTGTTTTTT.

The chain couples TRBV18 to TRBJ2-7, with TRBD2 as a possible D gene (5 bases). V lost 3 bases and J lost 1, with 13 bases in between. The germline V gene encodes CDR1 KGHSH and CDR2 LQKENI. The length of the CDR3 is 15 residues. CDR3 in amino acids: CASSPEGYISYEQYF. CDR3 nucleotide sequence: TGTGCCAGCTCACCCGAGGGATATATTTCCTACGAGCAGTACTTC.

In this sample, this clone turned up a few times. The chain carries TRBV7-9 and TRBJ1-1, with TRBD1 identical over 7 bases. Germline V gene data show CDR1 as SEHNR and CDR2 as FQNEAQ (reference sequence). The CDR3 has 16 amino acids. Trimming cost V 5 bases and J 0 bases; bases outside gene matches: 9. The CDR3 region is CASSQTGTAMNTEAFF. The CDR3 nucleotides read TGTGCCAGCAGCCAAACCGGGACAGCAATGAACACTGAAGCTTTCTTT.

The chain has TRBV6-5 and TRBJ2-3, with 8 bases aligning to TRBD2. Germline values: CDR1 MNHEY, CDR2 SVGAGI. After removal of 1 base from V and 0 bases from J, the junction contained 3 bases not matched to a gene. This CDR3 has 16 amino acids. The CDR3 loop reads CASSYYSGGSTDTQYF. CDR3 nucleotide sequence: TGTGCCAGCAGTTACTATTCGGGAGGGAGCACAGATACGCAGTATTTT.

The chain links TRBV11-2 to TRBJ1-4, with D maybe TRBD1 (5 bases). CDR1 is SGHAT and CDR2 is FQNNGV in the germline V gene. This CDR3 region has 15 residues. V was shortened by 5 bases and J by 6 bases, with 16 bases between the two germline ends. CDR3 sequence reads: CASSLTSTDHEKLFF. The DNA for the CDR3 is TGTGCCAGCAGCCTTACCTCGACAGACCATGAAAAACTGTTTTTT.

V usage is TRBV7-8 and J usage is TRBJ2-5; the match to TRBD2 covers 10 bases. The CDR3 has 19 amino acids. J was trimmed by 4 bases and V by 0 bases; bases with no gene match: 14. Germline assignment: CDR1 SGHVS and CDR2 FQNEAQ. The CDR3 DNA is TGTGCCAGCAGCTTAGCGCCGGCTAGCGGGAGTTCACGGCCAGAGACCCAGTACTTC. Its protein is CASSLAPASGSSRPETQYF.

The J gene is TRBJ1-2, the V gene TRBV7-9; weak D call: TRBD1 (5 bases). CDR1 is SEHNR and CDR2 is FQNEAQ in the germline V gene (reference sequence). Trimming stripped 0 bases from V and 0 bases from J, with 11 bases between. This CDR3 spans 16 amino acids. The CDR3 reads CASSLAQGGPNYGYTF. The DNA for the CDR3 is TGTGCCAGCAGCTTAGCGCAGGGCGGCCCTAACTATGGCTACACCTTC.

As DNA, the CDR3 is TGCGCCAGCAGCTTTGGACAGGGGGCGAAGTTCCAGAACACTGAAGCTTTCTTT. As protein: CASSFGQGAKFQNTEAFF. The chain couples TRBV5-1 to TRBJ1-1, with 11 bases lining up with TRBD1. This CDR3 is built from 18 residues. Losses at the gene ends were 2 bases for V and 1 base for J; bases not matched to a gene: 10. CDR1 and CDR2 from the germline V gene are SGHRS and YFSETQ.

The J gene is TRBJ2-7, the V gene TRBV6-1; 9 bases fit TRBD2. J lost 5 bases, V lost 2 bases, and 10 bases had no gene match. The CDR3 has 16 amino acids. CDR1 and CDR2 from the germline V gene are MNHNS and SASEGT. This chain's CDR3 is CASSELLGAGGNEQYF. CDR3 bases: TGTGCCAGCAGTGAACTGCTGGGAGCGGGAGGAAACGAGCAGTACTTC.

This clone was counted a single time. This chain uses TRBV2 with TRBJ2-2, with TRBD1 as a possible D gene (5 bases). V lost 5 bases, J lost 1 base, and 5 bases lay in between. From germline, CDR1 is SNHLY and CDR2 FYNNEI. The CDR3 loop spans 13 amino acids. CDR3 loop: CASSRGNTGELFF. CDR3 DNA: TGTGCCAGCAGTAGGGGGAACACCGGGGAGCTGTTTTTT.

The chain links TRBV5-1 to TRBJ2-3; 13 bases are shared with TRBD2. CDR3 length equals 15 residues. Germline assignment: CDR1 SGHRS and CDR2 YFSETQ. Losses at the gene ends were 4 bases for V and 14 bases for J; bases not matched to a gene: 13. DNA for the CDR3: TGCGCCAGCAGCCGTCCCGGGACTAGCGGGAAAGGGTGGTATTTT. Protein product: CASSRPGTSGKGWYF.

J is TRBJ2-1 and V is TRBV19, with a weak D call TRBD2 (6 bases). CDR3 length: 15 amino acids. Germline V gives CDR1 LNHDA, CDR2 SQIVND (reference sequence). Trimming took off 5 bases at V and 0 bases at J, with 11 bases between the two ends. The CDR3: CASSSSASSYNEQFF. In DNA form, the CDR3 reads TGTGCCAGTAGTTCTAGCGCTAGCTCCTACAATGAGCAGTTCTTC.

The rearrangement joins TRBV12-3 or TRBV12-4 to TRBJ1-3; D gene ambiguous. The CDR3 extends over 13 amino acids. With 4 bases removed from V and 2 bases from J, the gap between germline ends came to 6 bases. The CDR3 DNA reads as TGTGCCAGCAGTTCCGGGGCTGGAAACACCATATATTTT. Its protein is CASSSGAGNTIYF.

The genes are TRBV27 and TRBJ2-7, with 9 bases aligning to TRBD1. Unmatched junction bases numbered 3, after V lost 2 bases and J lost 1 base. The CDR3 runs to 15 residues. Per germline, CDR1 MNHEY and CDR2 SMNVEV (reference sequence). The CDR3, as DNA: TGTGCCAGCAGTTTAGCAGGACAGGGGTCCTACGAGCAGTACTTC. It specifies CASSLAGQGSYEQYF.

The sample holds a few counts of this clone. This chain uses TRBV2 with TRBJ1-2; the D gene is possibly TRBD1 (6 bases). The germline V gene encodes CDR1 SNHLY and CDR2 FYNNEI. This CDR3 is 12 amino acids long. The V end was cut by 4 bases, the J end by 13 bases, with 16 bases between. The CDR3 DNA follows: TGTGCCAGCAGTGCCAGACAGGCATGGGTCACCTTC. It encodes CASSARQAWVTF. Combining the CDR3 with reference TRBV2 and TRBJ1-2 gives the whole variable domain EPEVTQTPSHQVTQMGQEVILRCVPISNHLYFYWYRQILGQKVEFLVSFYNNEISEKSEIFDDQFSVERPDGSNFTLKIRSTKLEDSAMYFCASSARQAWVTFGSGTRLTVV.

This chain joins TRBV7-3 and TRBJ2-3; D gene uncertain. Germline-derived CDR1 and CDR2 are SGHTA and FQGTGA. With 2 bases removed from V and 6 bases from J, the gap between germline ends came to 9 bases. The CDR3 consists of 13 residues. CDR3 nucleotides: TGTGCCAGCAGCTTAGGTTCACGGGATACGCAGTATTTT. This codes for CASSLGSRDTQYF.